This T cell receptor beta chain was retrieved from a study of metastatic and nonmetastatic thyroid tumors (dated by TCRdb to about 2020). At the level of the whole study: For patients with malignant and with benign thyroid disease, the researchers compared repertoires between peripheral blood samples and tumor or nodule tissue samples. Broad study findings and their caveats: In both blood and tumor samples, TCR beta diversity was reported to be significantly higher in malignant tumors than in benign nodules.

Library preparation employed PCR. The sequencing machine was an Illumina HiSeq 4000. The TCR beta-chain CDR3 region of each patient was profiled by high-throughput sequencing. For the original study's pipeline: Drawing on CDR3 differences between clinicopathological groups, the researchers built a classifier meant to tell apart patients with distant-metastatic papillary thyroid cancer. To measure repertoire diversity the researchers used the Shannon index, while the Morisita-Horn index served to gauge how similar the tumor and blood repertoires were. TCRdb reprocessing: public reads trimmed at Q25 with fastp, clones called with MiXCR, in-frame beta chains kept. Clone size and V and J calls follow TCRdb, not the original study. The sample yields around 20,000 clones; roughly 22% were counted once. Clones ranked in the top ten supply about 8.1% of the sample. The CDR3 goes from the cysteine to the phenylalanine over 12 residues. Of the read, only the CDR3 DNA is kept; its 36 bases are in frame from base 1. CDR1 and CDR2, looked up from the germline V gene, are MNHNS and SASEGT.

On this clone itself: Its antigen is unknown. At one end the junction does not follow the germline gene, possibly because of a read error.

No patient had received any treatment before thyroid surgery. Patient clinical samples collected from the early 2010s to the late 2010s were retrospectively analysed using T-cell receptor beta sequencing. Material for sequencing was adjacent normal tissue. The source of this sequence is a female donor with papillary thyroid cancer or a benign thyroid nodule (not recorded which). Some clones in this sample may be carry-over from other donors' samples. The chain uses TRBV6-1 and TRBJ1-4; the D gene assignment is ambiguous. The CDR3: CANSVQVEKLFF. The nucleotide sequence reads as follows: TGTGCCAACAGTGTACAAGTTGAAAAACTGTTTTTT.